This TCR beta chain is drawn from a study of early T cells in non-severe SARS-CoV-2 infection. Study context: Sequencing of bulk RNA from unsorted whole blood was done, without chain pairing. Study-wide points: Lookups in VDJdb leaned toward anti-spike CD8 responses and missed private and CD4 specificities.

Each cDNA molecule carried a unique molecular identifier. TCRdb redid the calling of the 5' RACE reads with MiXCR, one entry per CDR3 protein. The repertoire holds 50,000 or so distinct CDR3 sequences, with over 9.5% as singletons. This clonotype was seen more than once but under ten times. Antigen specificity is unknown. Trimming removed 4 bases from V and 7 bases from J; junction bases left unmatched: 6. The CDR3 length is 13 residues. CDR1 and CDR2 (germline): LGHDT, YNNKEL (reference sequence). The chain recombines TRBV3-1 with TRBJ1-1; 7 bases map to TRBD1. Material for sequencing was whole blood. The TCR was taken from an adult who was a healthcare worker with PCR-confirmed SARS-CoV-2 infection or an uninfected control (not recorded which). The CDR3 DNA reads TGTGCCAGCAGCCTAACAGGGGCGAGTGAAGCTTTCTTT. Its protein is CASSLTGASEAFF. Full variable domain (missing parts from reference TRBV3-1 and TRBJ1-1): DTAVSQTPKYLVTQMGNDKSIKCEQNLGHDTMYWYKQDSKKFLKIMFSYNNKELIINETVPNRFSPKSPDKAHLNLHINSLELGDSAVYFCASSLTGASEAFFGQGTRLTVV.